This T cell receptor beta chain originates from a study of blood T cell repertoires in COVID-19. Study-level background: Material from acute and convalescent COVID-19 was sourced from the United States, Italy and Spain. PBMCs, B-cell-depleted T cells, or T cells provided the cDNA or gDNA that made up the material.

Germline CDR1 reads ENHRY; CDR2 reads SYGVKD. The CDR3 covers 16 residues. V trimming: 5 bases; J trimming: 4 bases; junction bases outside the gene matches: 10. Per the study methods: Amplification from reference gene primers served as the basis for estimated nucleated cell counts. Using immunoSEQ multiplex PCR, the repertoire was profiled, and TCRdb retains in-frame clones only, with some absent. V and J calls and clone size are given by that table; D and trimming were obtained from the DNA. The data contain 97,000 or so clones, approximately 85% of them singletons. The J gene is TRBJ1-5, the V gene TRBV10-3, with TRBD1 matching 8 bases. The specimen sequenced was peripheral blood. This sequence was found in a middle-aged man with active or convalescent COVID-19. The CDR3: CAISTSPGQVNQPQHF. The CDR3 DNA reads TGTGCCATCAGTACATCTCCGGGACAGGTAAATCAGCCCCAGCATTTT.